This T cell receptor beta chain is from a study of T cell repertoires in cytomegalovirus infection. About the study: Indications came from public TCR beta signatures; they pointed to CMV infection and to a matching HLA type.

The CDR3 has 14 amino acids. With V trimmed by 4 bases and J by 7 bases, 4 bases remained unmatched. Germline V gene data show CDR1 as WSHSY and CDR2 as SAAADI. This clonotype was recorded at least ten times. Each CDR3 protein gets one entry after TCRdb re-called the reads with MiXCR. The sample includes about 130,000 distinct CDR3 sequences, roughly 8.2% of them seen just once. The clonotype originates from a human donor in good health (CMV status not recorded). Some clones in this sample may be carry-over from other donors' samples. Specimen: PBMCs. The chain combines TRBV10-2 with TRBJ1-5; 10 nucleotides line up with TRBD1. DNA for the CDR3: TGCGCCAGCAGTGCGGACAGGGGGAGACAGCCCCAGCATTTT. Amino acid sequence: CASSADRGRQPQHF.